This note documents a single TCR beta chain sequence. Its specificity is not known. The data were obtained in a study of human T cells and chemical hapten exposure. On the study more broadly: Mostly female patients had alopecia areata, totalis or universalis. Mainly, slight library volume differences in the pool made TCR yields vary.

Per the study methods: More than 95,000 TCRs per sample was the median, with a range of about 20,000 to 690,600. A single record per CDR3 protein comes from TCRdb applying MiXCR to the RACE reads. The V and J calls, along with clone size, are taken from TCRdb and not from the paper's own processing. The data show roughly 380,000 distinct CDR3 sequences, with roughly 4.8% seen just once and approximately 2.5% held by the top ten. Germline V gene sequence: CDR1 MDHEN, CDR2 SYDVKM. This CDR3 contains 14 residues. Trimming removed 6 bases at V and 2 bases at J, with 12 bases between. Stated time point: patch test 1, 2 weeks after DPC sensitization. Treatment: therapeutic diphenylcyclopropenone sensitization with weekly scalp DPC. Study-wide results and limits: Expanded TCRs showed more large CDR3 clusters than pre-sensitization or healthy control sets.

The chain recombines TRBV28 with TRBJ2-3; D unclear. This specimen was whole blood, taken in connection with sensitization to the hapten diphenylcyclopropenone (DPC). The sequence derives from a woman aged 45-60 years with alopecia areata. Some clones in this sample may be carry-over from other donors' samples. CDR3 amino acids: CASREGRLTDTQYF. The CDR3 DNA sequence: TGTGCCAGCAGAGAAGGAAGGCTCACAGATACGCAGTATTTT.